The rows below give T cell receptor beta chains drawn from one sample of a study of CD4+ T cells in melanoma. TCRdb's table, derived via immunoSEQ multiplex PCR, lists solely in-frame clones and lacks some. The repertoire holds 20,000 or so clones, 81% seen once, with approximately 5.6% in the top ten. The sample consisted of cells from a culture (not recorded whether cultured in vitro). Source of these receptors: a human donor with melanoma. CDR3s include the opening cysteine and the closing phenylalanine or tryptophan. A D gene is named only where the DNA matches it firmly. The size of a clone is reported for some rows only, either as once, few or many, or as a class for expanded clones.

J,D,V,size,DNA,CDR3
TRBJ1-2,TRBD1,TRBV6-5,-,TGTGCCAGCAGTTACGGGACAGGGCCTGGGGGCTATGGCTACACCTTC,CASSYGTGPGGYGYTF
TRBJ1-5,-,TRBV2,-,TGTGCCAGCAGGGACGATTTTGGGGGGGGGATCAATCAGCCCCAGCATTTT,CASRDDFGGGINQPQHF
TRBJ1-1,-,TRBV2,few,TGTGCCAGCGAAATTCGGGGCGGTGGCACTGAAGCTTTCTTT,CASEIRGGGTEAFF
TRBJ2-3,-,TRBV10-3,once,TGTGCCATCCAGGAGGGGGGCACAGATACGCAGTATTTT,CAIQEGGTDTQYF
TRBJ2-7,-,TRBV5-1,once,TGCGCCAGCAGCTTGGAAGGAATCTACGAGCAGTACTTC,CASSLEGIYEQYF
TRBJ1-3,-,TRBV9,-,TGTGCCAGCAGCACCACAGGGTCTGGAAACACCATATATTTT,CASSTTGSGNTIYF
TRBJ1-1,-,TRBV7-6,-,TGTGCCAGCAGCCCCCAGGACAGAAACACTGAAGCTTTCTTT,CASSPQDRNTEAFF
TRBJ2-2,-,TRBV6-6,-,TGTGCCAGCAGCCAGCGACAAGGAACCGGGGAGCTGTTTTTT,CASSQRQGTGELFF
TRBJ2-2,-,TRBV9,-,TGTGCCAGCAGCGGAGGAAAGGGGGCGAACACCGGGGAGCTGTTTTTT,CASSGGKGANTGELFF
TRBJ2-1,-,TRBV2,-,TGTGCCAGCAGGGCTAACAGGGGCCCTAGCGCCGACAATGAGCAGTTCTTC,CASRANRGPSADNEQFF
TRBJ1-2,-,TRBV10-3,-,TGTGCCATCAGTTCGACACCTAACTATGGCTACACCTTC,CAISSTPNYGYTF
TRBJ2-3,-,TRBV9,once,TGTGCCAGCAGCGTCGGGCCCATTGCAGATACGCAGTATTTT,CASSVGPIADTQYF
TRBJ1-3,-,TRBV5-1,-,TGCGCCAGCAGCTTGCAGGGGTCTGGAAACACCATATATTTT,CASSLQGSGNTIYF